The source of this TCR beta chain is a study of T cells in Graves' hyperthyroidism and ophthalmopathy. Authors of the study amplified TCR beta CDR3 regions from RNA transcripts. Using the HTBI primer set, a first-round RT-PCR was run on the TCR CDR3. Using its own MiXCR run on the multiplex PCR reads, TCRdb lists one record per CDR3 protein. The table lists about 290,000 distinct CDR3 sequences, less than 15% of them singletons. This clonotype was detected many times. The CDR3 has 14 amino acids. Trimming pared 3 bases from V and 7 bases from J, leaving 18 bases between. Germline-derived CDR1 and CDR2 are DFQATT and SNEGSKA (reference sequence).

The sequence was obtained from a woman under 40 with Graves' hyperthyroidism that later progressed to Graves' ophthalmopathy. V is TRBV20-1 and J is TRBJ1-1, with D maybe TRBD1 (5 bases). Input material: blood. CDR3 DNA: TGCAGTGCTAGTTTGGATTTGATGGGGGGTGAAGCTTTCTTT. Translation: CSASLDLMGGEAFF.